This T cell receptor beta chain is from a study of cytomegalovirus exposure and HLA in healthy donors. Study-wide points: About 87% or about 30% of the time was how often most TCR beta V segments were productive, according to an earlier analysis. What was likely a sequencing artifact was a cluster of highly shared sequence variants. The authors listed some 150 TCR beta chains as cytomegalovirus-associated.

Researchers ran the PCR with 60 Vbeta and 13 Jbeta primers. The method was immunoSEQ multiplex PCR; TCRdb's version includes in-frame clones alone and lacks a portion of them. Among about 200,000 clones listed, more than 80% were seen once. Germline V gene sequence: CDR1 SGHKS, CDR2 YYEKEE (reference sequence). Trimming cost V 6 bases and J 2 bases; bases outside gene matches: 9. CDR3 length equals 15 residues. About this clone: Its matching antigen is unknown.

Sequences were obtained from PBMCs. The TCR was taken from a man aged 25 to 40 in good health and CMV-seronegative. This chain uses TRBV5-5 with TRBJ2-3, with 7 bases lining up with TRBD1. The CDR3 bases are TGTGCCAGCATCCCCTACAGGGGTTCCACAGATACGCAGTATTTT. Its translation: CASIPYRGSTDTQYF.